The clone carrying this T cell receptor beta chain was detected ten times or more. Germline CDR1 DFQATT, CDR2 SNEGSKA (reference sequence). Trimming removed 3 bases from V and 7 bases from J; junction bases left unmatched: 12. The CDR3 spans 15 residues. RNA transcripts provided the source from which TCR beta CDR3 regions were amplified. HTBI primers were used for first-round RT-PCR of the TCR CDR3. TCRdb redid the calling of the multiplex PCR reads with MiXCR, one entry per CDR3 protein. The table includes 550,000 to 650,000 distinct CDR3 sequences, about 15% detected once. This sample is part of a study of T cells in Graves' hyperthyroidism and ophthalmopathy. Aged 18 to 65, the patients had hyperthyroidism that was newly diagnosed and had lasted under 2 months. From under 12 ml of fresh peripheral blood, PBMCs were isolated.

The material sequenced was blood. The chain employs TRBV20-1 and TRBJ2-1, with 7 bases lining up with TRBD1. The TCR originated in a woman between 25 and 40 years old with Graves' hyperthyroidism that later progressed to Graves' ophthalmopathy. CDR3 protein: CSARGQGGAMNEQFF. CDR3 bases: TGCAGTGCTAGGGGTCAAGGGGGCGCGATGAATGAGCAGTTCTTC.